One and the same sample provided the 19 T cell receptor beta chains below, sequenced in a study of OX40 agonist ivuxolimab in advanced cancers. Libraries were made using the immunoSEQ multiplex PCR assay. TCRdb re-hosts the immuneACCESS table, in-frame sequences only. Its copies lack some clones; in the studies checked, an unresolved V gene accounts for under half of them, and the cause for the rest is not known. The table for this sample lists 90,000 or so clones; roughly nine tenths of them were counted only once. Clones ranked in the top ten supply 2% to 3% of the sample. Sequencing used CD4+ or CD8+ T cells sorted from blood, obtained in a trial of the OX40 agonist ivuxolimab. These receptors all stem from an adult with an advanced solid tumor such as melanoma, head and neck, liver or kidney cancer.

V usage is TRBV28 and J usage is TRBJ2-3; 8 bases fit TRBD1. The length of the CDR3 is 17 residues. Trimming cost V 8 bases and J 4 bases; bases outside gene matches: 17. Looked up from germline, CDR1 is MDHEN and CDR2 is SYDVKM. The DNA for the CDR3 is TGTGCCAGCGCTAACAGACTCGGGACAGGTATTCCAGATACGCAGTATTTT. Translated, it gives CASANRLGTGIPDTQYF.

V is TRBV19 and J is TRBJ1-1, with a possible D match to TRBD1 (5 bases). V was clipped by 2 bases and J by 5 bases, with 15 bases between them. Germline assignment: CDR1 LNHDA and CDR2 SQIVND (reference sequence). CDR3 length equals 15 residues. CDR3 sequence (DNA): TGTGCCAGTAGTATATCGAGGGGCGCGGGAACTGAAGCTTTCTTT. As protein: CASSISRGAGTEAFF.

This rearrangement joins TRBV11-3 to TRBJ2-2, with 10 bases identical to TRBD2. The CDR3 runs 16 residues. V dropped 5 bases and J dropped 3; count of bases not matched to a gene: 6. Germline CDR1 reads SGHNT; CDR2 reads YENEEA. CDR3 sequence: CASSLVAGGYTGELFF. The CDR3, as DNA: TGTGCCAGCAGCCTGGTAGCGGGAGGATACACCGGGGAGCTGTTTTTT.

This clone was detected only a few times. The chain links TRBV7-9 to TRBJ2-5; 7 positions match TRBD2. This CDR3 region has 14 residues. V lost 3 bases, J lost 5 bases, and 6 bases stayed unmatched. Germline V gene sequence: CDR1 SEHNR, CDR2 FQNEAQ (reference sequence). CDR3 nucleotide sequence: TGTGCCAGCAGCTTCGGGGGAGGGGCGGAGACCCAGTACTTC. Its protein product is CASSFGGGAETQYF.

V gene TRBV18 combines with J gene TRBJ2-3, with D unclear. V was cut by 3 bases and J by 2 bases, with 6 bases left in between. The CDR3 consists of 13 residues. Germline lookup yields CDR1 KGHSH and CDR2 LQKENI. The CDR3 coding sequence is TGTGCCAGCTCACCGACCTACACAGATACGCAGTATTTT. Protein: CASSPTYTDTQYF.

The chain has TRBV2 and TRBJ2-3; TRBD2 is a possible D gene (5 bases). V gave up 2 bases and J gave up 5 bases, with 8 bases separating them. CDR3 length: 13 amino acids. The germline gives CDR1 SNHLY, CDR2 FYNNEI. The CDR3 DNA is TGTGCCAGCAGTGAACGGGGAGAAGATACGCAGTATTTT. Its protein is CASSERGEDTQYF.

The chain uses TRBV2 and TRBJ2-2; D might be TRBD2 (5 bases). The CDR3 runs 15 residues. From germline, CDR1 is SNHLY and CDR2 FYNNEI. The V and J ends lost 8 bases and 8 bases respectively, with 21 bases between them. The DNA of the CDR3 is TGTGCCAGCTTCCCGGGAACTGCTGGTATTGGGGAGCTGTTTTTT. Amino acids: CASFPGTAGIGELFF.

This rearrangement joins TRBV11-2 to TRBJ2-2; 8 bases agree with TRBD2. J gave up 6 bases and V 5 bases, and 11 bases lay outside the gene matches. Germline loops: CDR1 SGHAT, CDR2 FQNNGV. This CDR3 comprises 16 residues. CDR3 in DNA: TGTGCCAGCAGCCCTCGGGGCGGGAGGTTAGCCGGGGAGCTGTTTTTT. Its protein is CASSPRGGRLAGELFF.

The chain has TRBV2 and TRBJ1-1; TRBD1 matches at 11 bases. The CDR3 extends over 15 amino acids. V gave up 6 bases and J gave up 4 bases; unmatched junction bases: 7. In germline, CDR1 is SNHLY, CDR2 FYNNEI. CDR3: CASRGQGARGTEAFF. CDR3 coding DNA: TGTGCCAGCAGAGGACAGGGGGCGCGGGGCACTGAAGCTTTCTTT.

This chain uses TRBV5-1 with TRBJ2-1; 7 bases fit TRBD2. CDR1 SGHRS and CDR2 YFSETQ come from the germline V gene. Losses at the gene ends were 0 bases for V and 14 bases for J; bases not matched to a gene: 8. This CDR3 has 13 residues. The DNA for the CDR3 is TGCGCCAGCAGCTTGGCGGGACTAAGCAGTGAGTTCTTC. Protein product: CASSLAGLSSEFF.

The CDR3 DNA sequence: TGTGCCAGCTCACCTATGGGCGGTGAAGCCGCCCAGTACTTC. Its protein is CASSPMGGEAAQYF. The gene calls are TRBV18 and TRBJ2-5; D unclear. The length of the CDR3 is 14 residues. Germline values: CDR1 KGHSH, CDR2 LQKENI. V was shortened by 3 bases and J by 9 bases, with 17 bases between the two germline ends.

This chain links TRBV27 with TRBJ1-1, with D perhaps TRBD1 (5 bases). This CDR3 has 13 residues. CDR1 is MNHEY, CDR2 SMNVEV, per germline (reference sequence). Trimming removed 6 bases at V and 4 bases at J, with 12 bases between. Here the CDR3 DNA reads TGTGCCAGCAGGTGGGGGTCGGGCACTGAAGCTTTCTTT. Amino acid sequence: CASRWGSGTEAFF.

V and J are TRBV7-9 and TRBJ2-1; 8 bases fit TRBD2. V was pared by 2 bases and J by 7 bases, with 10 bases of the junction left unmatched. The CDR3 totals 16 residues. Germline CDR1 reads SEHNR; CDR2 reads FQNEAQ (reference sequence). CDR3: CASSLTAGTRKNEQFF. CDR3 DNA: TGTGCCAGCAGCTTAACCGCCGGGACTAGGAAAAATGAGCAGTTCTTC. The entire variable domain, with the rest obtained from reference TRBV7-9 and TRBJ2-1, is as follows: DTGVSQNPRHKITKRGQNVTFRCDPISEHNRLYWYRQTLGQGPEFLTYFQNEAQLEKSRLLSDRFSAERPKGSFSTLEIQRTEQGDSAMYLCASSLTAGTRKNEQFFGPGTRLTVL.

V is TRBV6-1 and J is TRBJ2-7; D is unresolved. Germline CDR1 and CDR2: MNHNS and SASEGT. The germline V and J ends were trimmed by 6 bases and 1 base, with 10 bases remaining between them. There are 13 residues in the CDR3. The CDR3 loop is CASRPTNSYEQYF. The CDR3 DNA follows: TGTGCCAGCAGGCCGACAAATTCCTACGAGCAGTACTTC.

The chain combines TRBV6-5 with TRBJ1-1, with D possibly matching TRBD1 (5 bases). The CDR3 is 14 amino acids. The V and J ends lost 7 bases and 1 base respectively, with 13 bases between them. Germline-derived CDR1 and CDR2 are MNHEY and SVGAGI. The CDR3 DNA is TGTGCCAGCAACATACAGGAGGGGAACACTGAAGCTTTCTTT. It encodes CASNIQEGNTEAFF.

V gene TRBV4-2 combines with J gene TRBJ2-3, with D unresolved. V gave up 0 bases and J gave up 0 bases, with 7 bases separating them. The length of the CDR3 is 15 residues. Germline CDR1 LGHNA, CDR2 YNFKEQ. CDR3: CASSQDPTSTDTQYF. The DNA for the CDR3 is TGTGCCAGCAGCCAAGATCCCACTAGCACAGATACGCAGTATTTT.

The chain recombines TRBV19 with TRBJ1-2; D is unclear. Germline V gene data show CDR1 as LNHDA and CDR2 as SQIVND (reference sequence). The CDR3 is 15 residues long. V was shortened by 5 bases and J by 4 bases, with 17 bases between the two germline ends. This chain's CDR3 is CASSHPSGVGYGYTF. For the CDR3, the DNA is TGTGCCAGTAGTCATCCGTCTGGGGTCGGCTATGGCTACACCTTC.

V usage is TRBV5-1 and J usage is TRBJ1-1; the D gene is possibly TRBD1 (5 bases). V dropped 4 bases and J dropped 1 base, with 11 bases sitting between them. Germline assignment: CDR1 SGHRS and CDR2 YFSETQ. This CDR3 region has 14 residues. This CDR3 is CASSGDSTNTEAFF. DNA of the CDR3: TGCGCCAGCAGCGGCGACAGCACGAACACTGAAGCTTTCTTT.

V usage is TRBV18 and J usage is TRBJ2-4, with a possible D match to TRBD2 (7 bases). CDR1 is KGHSH, CDR2 LQKENI, per germline. The V end was cut by 6 bases, the J end by 0 bases, with 15 bases between. The CDR3 has 16 residues. CDR3 DNA sequence: TGTGCCAGCTCCTCCCAGGGGACTATAGCCAAAAACATTCAGTACTTC. This gives the protein CASSSQGTIAKNIQYF.